Shown below are 26 T cell receptor beta chains from a single sample sequenced in a study of blood T cells in healthy people across ages. It was with a sample-barcoded 5' primer and a J-beta primer mix that a second PCR of about 6 to 11 cycles was run. Each CDR3 protein gets one entry after TCRdb re-called the 5' RACE reads with MiXCR. Counted here are about 1,000,000 distinct CDR3 sequences, more than 40% occurring once; the ten biggest clones make up approximately 19%. Input material: blood. These receptors all come from a woman aged 60-75 years in good health.

The chain has TRBV20-1 and TRBJ1-4, with D possibly matching TRBD1 (6 bases). The length of the CDR3 is 14 residues. Germline V gene sequence: CDR1 DFQATT, CDR2 SNEGSKA (reference sequence). Trimming stripped 1 base from V and 8 bases from J, with 14 bases between. CDR3 sequence reads: CSARVAGAREKLFF. Here the CDR3 DNA reads TGCAGTGCTAGAGTCGCAGGGGCGCGGGAAAAACTGTTTTTT.

The V call is TRBV5-4, the J call TRBJ2-7; maybe TRBD1 (7 bases). The V gene's germline CDR1 is SGHNT and CDR2 YYREEE (reference sequence). Trimming removed 4 bases from V and 5 bases from J, with 19 bases in between. The CDR3 sequence is 15 residues long. DNA for the CDR3: TGTGCCAGCAGCCTCCGGGCAGGGGGGTCCCACGAGCAGTACTTC. Translation: CASSLRAGGSHEQYF.

This clonotype was counted a few times. The J gene is TRBJ2-1, the V gene TRBV6-2 or TRBV6-3, with a possible D match to TRBD2 (6 bases). The germline CDR1 and CDR2 sequences are MNHEY and SVGEGT. The length of the CDR3 is 12 residues. Between the trimmed V and J ends, which lost 10 bases and 6 bases, there was a span of 13 bases. CDR3 region: CAITTSFNEQFF. The CDR3 DNA follows: TGTGCCATCACGACTAGTTTCAATGAGCAGTTCTTC.

This chain's CDR3 is CASSLMTSGNNEQFF. The CDR3, as DNA: TGCGCCAGCAGCTTGATGACTAGCGGGAATAATGAGCAGTTCTTC. The V gene is TRBV5-1, the J gene TRBJ2-1, with 11 positions matching TRBD2. CDR3 length equals 15 residues. V shed 1 base and J 7 bases; nucleotides not matched to a gene: 4. Per germline, CDR1 SGHRS and CDR2 YFSETQ.

Many counts were recorded for this clonotype. The chain employs TRBV9 and TRBJ1-5; TRBD1 matches 10 bases. The CDR3 covers 14 residues. Germline V gene data show CDR1 as SGDLS and CDR2 as YYNGEE. V lost 3 bases and J lost 4; bases outside the gene matches: 1. This CDR3 is CASSGTGGNQPQHF. CDR3 nucleotides: TGTGCCAGCAGCGGGACAGGGGGTAATCAGCCCCAGCATTTT.

V is TRBV29-1 and J is TRBJ1-2; a weak D match, TRBD1 (6 bases). Looked up from germline, CDR1 is SQVTM and CDR2 is ANQGSEA. V was pared by 3 bases and J by 3 bases, with 23 bases between. The CDR3 is 17 amino acids. Written as DNA, the CDR3 is TGCAGCGTTGAGGGCCGTGGAACAGGGTTGGTAGACTATGGCTACACCTTC. Translation gives CSVEGRGTGLVDYGYTF.

This clonotype turned up a few times. The rearrangement uses TRBV27 and TRBJ2-6; possibly TRBD1 for D (5 bases). This CDR3 comprises 17 residues. Germline V lookup: CDR1 MNHEY, CDR2 SMNVEV (reference sequence). V shed 2 bases and J shed 4 bases, with 15 bases lying between them. CDR3 protein: CASSLRARDRGANVLTF. The CDR3 region has the DNA TGTGCCAGCAGTTTAAGGGCCAGGGATAGGGGGGCCAACGTCCTGACTTTC.

This sequence joins TRBV27 and TRBJ2-7; TRBD2 might be the D (6 bases). Germline V gene lookup returns CDR1 MNHEY and CDR2 SMNVEV (reference sequence). The CDR3 is 15 residues long. Trimming took off 6 bases at V and 3 bases at J, with 18 bases between the two ends. The CDR3 is CASSKLREGFYEQYF. The CDR3 nucleotides are TGTGCCAGCAGCAAGCTGCGGGAAGGGTTCTACGAGCAGTACTTC.

This clonotype was picked up a small number of times. This CDR3 is CSARGLTSGTPPSVNEQFF. The CDR3 DNA is TGCAGTGCTAGAGGTCTGACTAGCGGGACCCCACCGAGCGTTAATGAGCAGTTCTTC. The chain joins TRBV20-1 to TRBJ2-1; TRBD2 matches at 11 bases. J gave up 7 bases and V 1 base, and 18 bases lay outside the gene matches. The CDR3 sequence is 19 residues long. Germline CDR1 reads DFQATT; CDR2 reads SNEGSKA (reference sequence).

This rearrangement joins TRBV20-1 to TRBJ1-2, with D possibly matching TRBD1 (5 bases). The germline CDR1 and CDR2 sequences are DFQATT and SNEGSKA (reference sequence). Trimming shortened V by 5 bases and J by 4 bases, and 14 bases separated the two germline ends. The CDR3 totals 13 residues. The CDR3 nucleotides read TGCAGTGCTCCCTTAAAGGGGACCTATGGCTACACCTTC. It yields the protein CSAPLKGTYGYTF.

This chain links TRBV6-6 with TRBJ2-7, with D tentatively TRBD2 (5 bases). The ends were cut back, 0 bases at V and 2 bases at J, with 17 bases in the middle. Germline V gene sequence: CDR1 MNHNY, CDR2 SVGAGI (reference sequence). The CDR3 is made up of 17 amino acids. The CDR3 loop reads CASSYSDGQRTAYEQYF. As DNA, the CDR3 is TGTGCCAGCAGTTACTCGGATGGGCAGCGGACCGCCTACGAGCAGTACTTC.

The chain joins TRBV10-3 to TRBJ2-3; tentatively, D is TRBD2 (6 bases). CDR3 length: 12 amino acids. Germline V gene sequence: CDR1 ENHRY, CDR2 SYGVKD. V was pared by 4 bases and J by 6 bases, with 8 bases between. In nucleotides, the CDR3 is TGTGCCATCAGTGGAGGAGGGGATACGCAGTATTTT. Residues: CAISGGGDTQYF.

The chain uses TRBV29-1 and TRBJ2-5, with D maybe TRBD2 (6 bases). The DNA end favors TRBJ2-7, so the J call may be wrong. This CDR3 contains 11 residues. Germline CDR1 SQVTM, CDR2 ANQGSEA. The CDR3 is CSVTKEGEQYF. In DNA, the CDR3 is TGCAGCGTTACAAAGGAGGGCGAGCAGTACTTC.

This clonotype was seen a few times. V and J are TRBV5-1 and TRBJ2-7; D remains unclear. This CDR3 has 14 residues. From germline, CDR1 is SGHRS and CDR2 YFSETQ. Trimming removed 4 bases at V and 4 bases at J, with 15 bases between. The CDR3 here is CASSPDEALYEQYF. DNA for the CDR3: TGCGCCAGCAGCCCGGACGAGGCGCTGTACGAGCAGTACTTC.

This rearrangement joins TRBV6-5 to TRBJ2-1; the D gene is possibly TRBD2 (5 bases). The J call may be faulty, since TRBJ2-7 better matches the DNA end. From germline, CDR1 is MNHEY and CDR2 SVGAGI. The CDR3 has 16 amino acids. CDR3 coding DNA: TGTGCCAGCAGTTACTCGATTGCCGGGAAGTACAATGAGCAGTACTTC. Its translation: CASSYSIAGKYNEQYF.

The V gene is TRBV6-5, the J gene TRBJ2-1; TRBD2 agrees at 16 bases. V dropped 5 bases and J dropped 7; count of bases not matched to a gene: 8. This CDR3 comprises 17 residues. Germline CDR1 reads MNHEY; CDR2 reads SVGAGI. CDR3 loop: CASSHYSGLAGGNEQFF. The CDR3 DNA follows: TGTGCCAGCAGTCACTACTCGGGACTAGCGGGAGGGAATGAGCAGTTCTTC.

This chain links TRBV7-9 with TRBJ2-1, with 9 bases lining up with TRBD1. The V and J ends lost 6 bases and 3 bases, in that order; junction bases with no gene match: 21. Germline CDR1 and CDR2: SEHNR and FQNEAQ (reference sequence). This CDR3 has 20 residues. CDR3: CASSLRKTGGVVRGYNEQFF. The CDR3 DNA follows: TGTGCCAGCAGTTTGAGAAAGACAGGGGGTGTGGTGAGGGGCTACAATGAGCAGTTCTTC.

This clonotype was detected only once. V gene TRBV5-1 combines with J gene TRBJ2-1; 7 bases line up with TRBD2. CDR1 SGHRS and CDR2 YFSETQ come from the germline V gene. With V trimmed by 3 bases and J by 0 bases, 6 bases remained unmatched. The CDR3 has 16 residues. The CDR3 spells CASSSGTISSYNEQFF. DNA for the CDR3: TGCGCCAGCAGCTCCGGGACTATCAGCTCCTACAATGAGCAGTTCTTC.

The rearrangement uses TRBV20-1 and TRBJ2-3; 13 bases match TRBD2. Per the germline V gene, CDR1 is DFQATT and CDR2 is SNEGSKA (reference sequence). The CDR3 length is 16 residues. V lost 1 base, J lost 5 bases, and 6 bases stayed unmatched. The CDR3: CSARGTSGRAQDTQYF. The CDR3 coding sequence is TGCAGTGCTAGAGGCACTAGCGGGAGGGCTCAAGATACGCAGTATTTT.

This clonotype was seen just once. The V and J genes are TRBV6-5 and TRBJ1-2; D unclear. V lost 7 bases, J lost 5 bases, and 8 bases lay in between. CDR1 is MNHEY and CDR2 is SVGAGI in the germline V gene. This CDR3 is 11 amino acids long. The chain's CDR3 is CASMGTYGYTF. Here the CDR3 DNA reads TGTGCCAGCATGGGAACTTATGGCTACACCTTC.

The chain is built from TRBV27 and TRBJ2-1; weak D call: TRBD2 (5 bases). The V end lost 2 bases, the J end lost 2 bases, and 13 bases lay between the germline ends. CDR1 and CDR2 (germline): MNHEY, SMNVEV (reference sequence). This CDR3 region has 16 residues. The CDR3, as DNA: TGTGCCAGCAGTTTAGCCGGGGTGGGAGCCTACAATGAGCAGTTCTTC. It yields the protein CASSLAGVGAYNEQFF.

This clonotype was counted only a few times. The rearrangement uses TRBV3-1 and TRBJ2-5; 11 bases align to TRBD2. This CDR3 has 20 amino acids. The J segment lost 0 bases and the V segment lost 4 bases, leaving 16 bases of the junction unmatched. From germline, CDR1 is LGHDT and CDR2 YNNKEL (reference sequence). The CDR3 region is CASSLNPLAGGLSYQETQYF. In nucleotides, the CDR3 is TGTGCCAGCAGCCTAAACCCCCTAGCGGGAGGACTATCGTACCAAGAGACCCAGTACTTC.

This clonotype was seen more than once but under ten times. The V and J genes are TRBV4-1 and TRBJ2-1, with 7 bases matching TRBD2. CDR1 is MGHRA and CDR2 is YSYEKL in the germline V gene. V lost 0 bases to trimming and J lost 10 bases; unmatched junction nucleotides: 15. The CDR3 runs to 17 residues. CDR3 protein: CASSQDPASGGVGEQFF. CDR3 in DNA: TGCGCCAGCAGCCAAGATCCGGCTAGCGGCGGGGTAGGGGAGCAGTTCTTC.

The chain is built from TRBV29-1 and TRBJ2-5, with 8 bases that match TRBD1. J gave up 3 bases and V 5 bases, and 11 bases lay outside the gene matches. Per the germline V gene, CDR1 is SQVTM and CDR2 is ANQGSEA. The length of the CDR3 is 15 residues. The CDR3 coding sequence is TGCAGCGTTAGCGGCGCAGGGGGCTACAAAGAGACCCAGTACTTC. It encodes CSVSGAGGYKETQYF.

The chain couples TRBV3-1 to TRBJ2-7; weak D call: TRBD2 (6 bases). Deletions cut 0 bases from V and 12 bases from J, with 12 bases between. Looked up from germline, CDR1 is LGHDT and CDR2 is YNNKEL (reference sequence). The CDR3 contains 12 residues. This CDR3 is CASSQDSREAYF. Written as DNA, the CDR3 is TGTGCCAGCAGCCAAGATTCCAGGGAGGCGTACTTC.

With respect to this clonotype: The germline gene is not matched at one end of the junction; a read error may be the cause. The rearrangement uses TRBV5-1 and TRBJ2-1, with 10 bases identical to TRBD2. Germline assignment: CDR1 SGHRS and CDR2 YFSETQ. The CDR3 has 14 amino acids. Written as DNA, the CDR3 is TGCACCAGCAGCGGGGGGGTGACTTACAATGAGCAGTTCTTC. Protein sequence: CTSSGGVTYNEQFF.